The source of this TCR beta chain is a study of T cell responses to AZD1222 COVID-19 vaccine. Study results and caveats: Just six AZD1222 recipients were seropositive at baseline.

Sequencing was performed with immunoSEQ multiplex PCR; in TCRdb, only in-frame clones are kept and a portion is missing. Of some 150,000 clones in the sample, around 88% were seen once. Regarding this clone: Its specificity is unknown.

This sequence was found in an adult in good health. The material was peripheral blood, obtained on day 0 of AZD1222 vaccination.

The DNA of the CDR3 is TGTGCCAGCAGTGAATGGTCGGGGGGCAGAAGGGCTGAAGCTTTCTTT. Its translation is CASSEWSGGRRAEAFF. The chain carries TRBV6-1 and TRBJ1-1; tentative D call: TRBD1 (6 bases). CDR1 and CDR2 from the germline V gene are MNHNS and SASEGT. V dropped 2 bases and J dropped 6 bases, with 19 bases sitting between them. The CDR3 runs to 16 residues.